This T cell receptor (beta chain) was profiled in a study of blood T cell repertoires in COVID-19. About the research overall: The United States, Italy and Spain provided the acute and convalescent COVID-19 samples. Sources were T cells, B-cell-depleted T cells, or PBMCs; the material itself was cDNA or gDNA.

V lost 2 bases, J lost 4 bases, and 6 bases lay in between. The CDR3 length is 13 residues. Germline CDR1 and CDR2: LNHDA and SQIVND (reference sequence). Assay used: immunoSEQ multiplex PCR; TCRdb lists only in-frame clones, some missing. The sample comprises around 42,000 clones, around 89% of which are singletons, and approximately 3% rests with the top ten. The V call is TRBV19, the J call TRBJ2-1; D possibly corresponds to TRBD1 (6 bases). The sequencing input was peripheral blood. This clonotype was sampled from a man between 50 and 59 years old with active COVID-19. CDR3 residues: CASSITGYNEQFF. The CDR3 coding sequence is TGTGCCAGTAGTATAACAGGGTACAATGAGCAGTTCTTC.